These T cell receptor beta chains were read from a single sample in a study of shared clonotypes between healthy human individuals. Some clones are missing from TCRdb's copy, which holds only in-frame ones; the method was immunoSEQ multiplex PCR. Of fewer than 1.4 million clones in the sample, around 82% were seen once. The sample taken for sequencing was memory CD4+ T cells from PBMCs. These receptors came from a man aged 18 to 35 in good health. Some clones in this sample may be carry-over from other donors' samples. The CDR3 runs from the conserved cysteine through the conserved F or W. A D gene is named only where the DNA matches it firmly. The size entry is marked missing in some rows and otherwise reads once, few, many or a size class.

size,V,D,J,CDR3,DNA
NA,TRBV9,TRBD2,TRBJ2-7,CASSVAASGSYYEQYF,TGTGCCAGCAGCGTAGCTGCTAGCGGGAGTTACTACGAGCAGTACTTC
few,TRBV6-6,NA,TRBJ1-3,CATHRDSGNTIYF,TGTGCCACCCACAGGGACTCTGGAAACACCATATATTTT
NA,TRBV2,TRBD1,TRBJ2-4,CASSPDRIAKNIQYF,TGTGCCAGCAGCCCGGACAGGATAGCCAAAAACATTCAGTACTTC
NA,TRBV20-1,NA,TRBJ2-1,CSAWDYEQFF,TGCAGTGCTTGGGACTATGAGCAGTTCTTC
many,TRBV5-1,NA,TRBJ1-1,CASSLVPGKRTNTEAFF,TGCGCCAGCAGCTTGGTTCCCGGGAAACGGACGAACACTGAAGCTTTCTTT
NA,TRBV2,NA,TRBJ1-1,CASRPGHKLNTEAFF,TGTGCCAGCAGACCGGGACACAAGTTGAACACTGAAGCTTTCTTT
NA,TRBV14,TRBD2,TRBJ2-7,CASSLAGGPYEQYF,TGTGCCAGCAGCTTAGCGGGAGGGCCCTACGAGCAGTACTTC
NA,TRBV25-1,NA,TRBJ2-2,CATSVPGYTGELFF,TGTGCCACCTCTGTACCAGGGTACACCGGGGAGCTGTTTTTT
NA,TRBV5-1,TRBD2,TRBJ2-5,CASSSLAGEQETQYF,TGCGCCAGCAGCTCCCTAGCGGGAGAACAAGAGACCCAGTACTTC
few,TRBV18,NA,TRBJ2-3,CASSPRTFTDTQYF,TGTGCCAGCTCACCCAGGACCTTCACAGATACGCAGTATTTT
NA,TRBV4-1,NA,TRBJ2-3,CASSKRRDSSTDTQYF,TGCGCCAGCAGCAAACGACGGGACTCTAGCACAGATACGCAGTATTTT
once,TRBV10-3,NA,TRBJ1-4,CAISDNIGSEKLFF,TGTGCCATCAGTGACAATATCGGCAGCGAAAAACTGTTTTTT
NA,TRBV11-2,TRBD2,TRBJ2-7,CASSWGGGGGPGEQYF,TGTGCCAGCAGCTGGGGTGGTGGGGGAGGGCCAGGGGAGCAGTACTTC
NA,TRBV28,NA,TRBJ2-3,CASSLVRGGYTDTQYF,TGTGCCAGCAGTTTAGTCCGGGGCGGATACACAGATACGCAGTATTTT
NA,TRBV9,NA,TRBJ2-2,CASSVSNTGELFF,TGTGCCAGCAGCGTATCAAACACCGGGGAGCTGTTTTTT
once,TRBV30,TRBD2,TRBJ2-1,CAWSVRTSGSNEQFF,TGTGCCTGGAGTGTCAGGACTAGCGGGAGTAATGAGCAGTTCTTC
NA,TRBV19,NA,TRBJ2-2,CASRGRANTNTGELFF,TGTGCCAGTAGGGGAAGGGCCAACACGAACACCGGGGAGCTGTTTTTT
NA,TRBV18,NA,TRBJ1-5,CASSPGGGSQPQHF,TGTGCCAGCTCACCAGGGGGGGGGAGCCAGCCCCAGCATTTT
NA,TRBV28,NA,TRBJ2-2,CASSWTATGELFF,TGTGCCAGCAGTTGGACGGCGACCGGGGAGCTGTTTTTT
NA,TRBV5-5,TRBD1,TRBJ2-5,CASSSPGQEGTQYF,TGTGCCAGCAGCTCGCCGGGACAGGAGGGGACCCAGTACTTC
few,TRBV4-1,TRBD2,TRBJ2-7,CASSQDYPSGSYEQYF,TGCGCCAGCAGCCAAGATTATCCTAGCGGATCCTACGAGCAGTACTTC
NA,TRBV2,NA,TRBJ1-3,CASSVELGNTIYF,TGTGCCAGCAGTGTGGAACTGGGAAACACCATATATTTT
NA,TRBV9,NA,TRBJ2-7,CASPARGRSYEQYF,TGTGCCAGCCCCGCGAGAGGGAGGTCCTACGAGCAGTACTTC
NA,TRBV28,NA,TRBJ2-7,CASGGGAIYEQYF,TGTGCCAGCGGGGGCGGGGCTATATACGAGCAGTACTTC
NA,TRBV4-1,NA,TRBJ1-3,CASSQGRGGATIYF,TGCGCCAGCAGCCAAGGCCGGGGGGGAGCCACCATATATTTT
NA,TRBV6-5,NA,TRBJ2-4,CASSYSGVAKNIQYF,TGTGCCAGCAGTTACTCGGGGGTCGCCAAAAACATTCAGTACTTC
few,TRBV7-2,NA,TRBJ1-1,CASSLGQGRGGWNTEAFF,TGTGCCAGCAGCTTAGGGCAGGGAAGAGGAGGATGGAACACTGAAGCTTTCTTT
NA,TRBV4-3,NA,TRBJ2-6,CASSLRLALSGANVLTF,TGCGCCAGCAGCCTAAGATTAGCGCTCTCTGGGGCCAACGTCCTGACTTTC
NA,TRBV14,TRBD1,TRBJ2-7,CASSQLGQGAYEQYF,TGTGCCAGCAGCCAGCTTGGACAGGGGGCCTACGAGCAGTACTTC
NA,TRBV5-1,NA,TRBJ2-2,CASSWGHGAADTGELFF,TGCGCCAGCAGCTGGGGACATGGGGCGGCGGACACCGGGGAGCTGTTTTTT
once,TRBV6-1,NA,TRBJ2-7,CASSEARRGQYF,TGTGCCAGCAGTGAAGCAAGGCGAGGGCAGTACTTC
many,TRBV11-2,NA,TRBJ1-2,CASPRDPDGYTF,TGTGCCAGCCCCAGGGACCCCGACGGCTACACCTTC
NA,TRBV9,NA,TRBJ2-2,CASSVLALGELFF,TGTGCCAGCAGCGTTCTTGCCCTCGGGGAGCTGTTTTTT
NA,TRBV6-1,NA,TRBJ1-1,CASRQQGTANTEAFF,TGTGCCAGCAGGCAACAGGGTACAGCGAACACTGAAGCTTTCTTT
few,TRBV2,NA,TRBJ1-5,CASSFAGRNQPQHF,TGTGCCAGCAGCTTCGCAGGGAGGAACCAGCCCCAGCATTTT
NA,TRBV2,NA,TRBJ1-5,CASKTTGTPRPQHF,TGTGCCAGCAAAACAACAGGGACCCCTCGGCCCCAGCATTTT
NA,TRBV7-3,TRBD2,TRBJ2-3,CASSQQELAGPDTQYF,TGTGCCAGCAGCCAACAGGAGCTAGCGGGCCCAGATACGCAGTATTTT
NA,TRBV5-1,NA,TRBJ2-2,CASSLGGDNTGELFF,TGCGCCAGCAGCTTGGGCGGCGATAACACCGGGGAGCTGTTTTTT
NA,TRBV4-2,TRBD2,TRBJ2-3,CASSQFSGNEGYTQYF,TGTGCCAGCAGCCAATTCAGCGGGAATGAGGGGTATACGCAGTATTTT